What follows is one TCR beta chain and its context. No antigen is known for it. The data were taken from a study of post-analysis software for immune sequencing data. Study results and caveats: Five or six TRBV segments, TRBV5-6, TRBV5-1 and TRBV20-1 among them, were found more frequent in patients than controls.

Germline assignment: CDR1 LNHNV and CDR2 YYDKDF (reference sequence). This CDR3 is 14 amino acids long. The ends were cut back, 0 bases at V and 2 bases at J, with 7 bases in the middle. Unique molecular identifiers featured in each of the TCR beta cDNA libraries. From the PCR reads, TCRdb called clonotypes with MiXCR, one entry per CDR3 protein. The table has fewer than 900,000 distinct CDR3 sequences, 40% to 55% seen once; the top ten hold over 4.5%. This chain links TRBV15 with TRBJ1-2, with D unclear. Sequencing was carried out using blood. This clonotype was sampled from a girl aged 10 to 17 with multiple sclerosis. The CDR3 reads CATSRDRQNYGYTF. CDR3 bases: TGTGCCACCAGCAGAGATCGGCAGAACTATGGCTACACCTTC.